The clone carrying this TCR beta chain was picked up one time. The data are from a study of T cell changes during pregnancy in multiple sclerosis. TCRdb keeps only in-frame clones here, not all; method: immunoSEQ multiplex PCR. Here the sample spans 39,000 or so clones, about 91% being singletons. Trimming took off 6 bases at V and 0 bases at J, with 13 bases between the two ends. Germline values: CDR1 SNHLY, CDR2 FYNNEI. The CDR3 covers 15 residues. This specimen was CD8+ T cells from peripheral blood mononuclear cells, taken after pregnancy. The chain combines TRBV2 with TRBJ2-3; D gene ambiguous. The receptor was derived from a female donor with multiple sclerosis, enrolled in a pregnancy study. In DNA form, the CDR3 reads TGTGCCAGCAGCGGGTCCGCTACTAGCACAGATACGCAGTATTTT. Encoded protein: CASSGSATSTDTQYF.